The source of this TCR beta chain is a study of shared clonotypes between healthy human individuals. This CDR3 comprises 15 residues. V dropped 0 bases and J dropped 1 base, with 11 bases sitting between them. CDR1 is SGHNT and CDR2 is YYREEE in the germline V gene (reference sequence). The data were produced by immunoSEQ multiplex PCR, yet TCRdb's version contains in-frame clones alone and is incomplete. The profile shows about 1.5 million clones, 98% of them singletons. The clonotype originates from a man aged 25 to 40 in good health. Sequencing used naive CD4+ T cells sorted from blood. The sample's subset: CD45RA+ positively selected. The chain carries TRBV5-4 and TRBJ2-7, with a tentative D call TRBD1 (7 bases). This CDR3 is CASSLEPGGSYEQYF. The DNA for the CDR3 is TGTGCCAGCAGCTTGGAACCAGGGGGGTCCTACGAGCAGTACTTC.